Shown below are 18 T cell receptor beta chains from a single sample sequenced in a study of T cells in Graves' hyperthyroidism and ophthalmopathy (dated by TCRdb to about 2019). Library method: multiplex PCR. The sequencer was an Illumina HiSeq 2000. TCR beta CDR3 regions were amplified from RNA transcripts. The first round of RT-PCR for the TCR CDR3 was performed with the HTBI primer set and the Qiagen OneStep RT-PCR kit. TCRdb trimmed the raw reads at Q25, called clones with MiXCR and kept productive beta chains. Rows with a matching CDR3 protein are joined into one entry that keeps the most common DNA and genes. This sample holds 350,000 to 450,000 distinct CDR3 sequences; around 15% were observed only once. The ten largest clones add up to around 28% of the sample. Sequenced input: blood. All receptors derive from a man aged 45-65 years with Graves' ophthalmopathy.

This clonotype has just a few counts. The chain recombines TRBV27 with TRBJ1-6; D gene unclear. The CDR3 has 15 residues. Per the germline V gene, CDR1 is MNHEY and CDR2 is SMNVEV (reference sequence). V lost 2 bases and J 10 bases, leaving 15 bases between the germline ends. CDR3 nucleotide sequence: TGTGCCAGCAGTTTAAACGGTCCTCGCTGGTCACCCCTCCACTTT. Amino acids: CASSLNGPRWSPLHF.

This clonotype was seen many times. The rearrangement uses TRBV5-8 and TRBJ1-1; possibly TRBD1 for D (6 bases). CDR1 is SGHTS, CDR2 YDEGEE, per germline. Trimming left V 5 bases short and J 0 bases short, with 20 bases between. The CDR3 contains 17 residues. Here the CDR3 reads CASRPPGGRAMNTEAFF. The CDR3 nucleotides are TGTGCCAGCAGGCCCCCCGGGGGCCGAGCCATGAACACTGAAGCTTTCTTT.

This clonotype was found many times. The rearrangement uses TRBV28 and TRBJ2-7, with TRBD1 matching over 7 bases. This CDR3 comprises 14 residues. CDR1 and CDR2 from the germline V gene are MDHEN and SYDVKM. V was pared by 5 bases and J by 4 bases, with 8 bases of the junction left unmatched. DNA of the CDR3: TGTGCCAGCAGTAGGGGGACAGAATCGTACGAGCAGTACTTC. It encodes CASSRGTESYEQYF.

This clonotype was detected many times. The chain links TRBV11-2 to TRBJ1-2; D remains unclear. Trimming cost V 1 base and J 2 bases, with 8 bases left between them. This CDR3 is 14 amino acids long. CDR1 and CDR2 (germline): SGHAT, FQNNGV. CDR3 residues: CASSLASGNYGYTF. The DNA for the CDR3 is TGTGCCAGCAGCTTAGCGTCGGGGAACTATGGCTACACCTTC.

V is TRBV18 and J is TRBJ2-1; 9 bases agree with TRBD2. CDR1 and CDR2 from the germline V gene are KGHSH and LQKENI. Unmatched junction bases numbered 11, after V lost 3 bases and J lost 2 bases. The CDR3 runs 18 residues. CDR3 protein: CASSPRDSSGITYNEQFF. The CDR3 coding sequence is TGTGCCAGCTCACCCCGGGACTCTAGCGGGATCACCTACAATGAGCAGTTCTTC.

This clonotype was detected once. This chain links TRBV27 with TRBJ2-7, with D tentatively TRBD2 (5 bases). This CDR3 has 14 residues. Trimming left V 2 bases short and J 2 bases short, with 10 bases between. Germline CDR1 reads MNHEY; CDR2 reads SMNVEV (reference sequence). The CDR3 here is CASSLRAVPYEQYF. In DNA form, the CDR3 reads TGTGCCAGCAGTTTAAGAGCGGTACCCTACGAGCAGTACTTC.

The sample holds a few counts of this clonotype. The chain joins TRBV29-1 to TRBJ1-4; a possible D gene is TRBD1 (6 bases). CDR1 SQVTM and CDR2 ANQGSEA come from the germline V gene. Trimming left V 7 bases short and J 3 bases short, with 12 bases between. There are 13 residues in the CDR3. The CDR3 nucleotides are TGCAGCGGGCAGGGGAGGGCTAATGAAAAACTGTTTTTT. It yields the protein CSGQGRANEKLFF.

This clonotype appeared many times. V usage is TRBV7-9 and J usage is TRBJ2-3, with 7 bases fitting TRBD1. The trim removed 5 bases at V and 2 bases at J, leaving 10 bases unmatched. This CDR3 region has 16 residues. The germline CDR1 and CDR2 sequences are SEHNR and FQNEAQ (reference sequence). CDR3 sequence (DNA): TGTGCCAGCAGCCTCTTGGACAGGTCCCCCACAGATACGCAGTATTTT. It codes for CASSLLDRSPTDTQYF.

The rearrangement links TRBV7-9 to TRBJ2-5, with 12 bases that match TRBD2. CDR1 is SEHNR, CDR2 FQNEAQ, per germline (reference sequence). Trimming cost V 5 bases and J 9 bases; bases outside gene matches: 10. The CDR3 has 15 residues. In DNA form, the CDR3 reads TGTGCCAGCAGCAAAGGACTAGCGGGAAGGTCGTCCCAGTACTTC. It codes for CASSKGLAGRSSQYF.

This clonotype occurred once. The V and J genes are TRBV6-1 and TRBJ1-1; 12 nucleotides line up with TRBD1. Germline V gives CDR1 MNHNS, CDR2 SASEGT. The J segment lost 4 bases and the V segment lost 2 bases, leaving 8 bases of the junction unmatched. The CDR3 is made up of 17 amino acids. CDR3 amino acids: CASSETVGTGGGTEAFF. The CDR3 coding sequence is TGTGCCAGCAGTGAAACAGTCGGGACAGGGGGCGGCACTGAAGCTTTCTTT.

This clonotype was detected ten times or more. V usage is TRBV30 and J usage is TRBJ2-1; 9 bases align to TRBD2. The CDR3 has 11 amino acids. V lost 4 bases and J lost 10; bases outside the gene matches: 2. In germline, CDR1 is GTSNPN, CDR2 SVGIG (reference sequence). This CDR3 is CAWTSGMEQFF. As DNA, the CDR3 is TGTGCCTGGACTAGCGGGATGGAGCAGTTCTTC.

Concerning this clonotype itself: Sequence at one end of the junction differs from germline and may be a read error. For the CDR3, the DNA is TGTGCCAGCAGTCTAGCGGTAACCTCCTACGAGCAGTACTTC. This translates into CASSLAVTSYEQYF. The chain recombines TRBV12-3 or TRBV12-4 with TRBJ2-7; TRBD2 matches at 7 bases. The CDR3 runs to 14 residues.

The chain employs TRBV5-1 and TRBJ2-7; 15 nucleotides align to TRBD2. The V segment lost 0 bases and the J segment 2 bases; nucleotides outside the gene matches: 15. CDR3 size: 21 residues. Per the germline V gene, CDR1 is SGHRS and CDR2 is YFSETQ. Here the CDR3 reads CASSLASQGLAGGFPPYEQYF. DNA for the CDR3: TGCGCCAGCAGCTTGGCCTCCCAGGGACTAGCGGGAGGTTTTCCCCCCTACGAGCAGTACTTC. The variable domain in full, with the rest retrieved from reference TRBV5-1 and TRBJ2-7, is KAGVTQTPRYLIKTRGQQVTLSCSPISGHRSVSWYQQTPGQGLQFLFEYFSETQRNKGNFPGRFSGRQFSNSRSEMNVSTLELGDSALYLCASSLASQGLAGGFPPYEQYFGPGTRLTVT.

This clonotype was counted many times. The J gene is TRBJ2-7, the V gene TRBV20-1, with D uncertain. Per germline, CDR1 DFQATT and CDR2 SNEGSKA (reference sequence). V gave up 0 bases and J gave up 2 bases, with 11 bases separating them. The CDR3 extends over 14 amino acids. The DNA for the CDR3 is TGCAGTGCTAGAGATGCGGACCGTACCTACGAGCAGTACTTC. Translating it yields CSARDADRTYEQYF.

This clonotype was counted many times. The V call is TRBV6-1, the J call TRBJ2-3; 11 bases line up with TRBD2. The V and J ends lost 4 bases and 4 bases, in that order; junction bases with no gene match: 10. CDR3 length equals 17 residues. Per germline, CDR1 MNHNS and CDR2 SASEGT. The CDR3 DNA reads as TGTGCCAGCAGTGGTCGAGTTCTAGCGGGAGGCTCAGATACGCAGTATTTT. Residues: CASSGRVLAGGSDTQYF.

This clonotype was counted many times. The chain has TRBV29-1 and TRBJ2-7, with D perhaps matching TRBD2 (7 bases). The V end was cut by 0 bases, the J end by 5 bases, with 14 bases between. This CDR3 contains 14 residues. Germline V gene lookup returns CDR1 SQVTM and CDR2 ANQGSEA. CDR3 coding DNA: TGCAGCGTTGAAGAAGGGGGAGGGTTCCACGAGCAGTACTTC. It is translated as CSVEEGGGFHEQYF.

This clonotype was counted at least ten times. J is TRBJ1-2 and V is TRBV11-2; D remains ambiguous. V was shortened by 6 bases and J by 5 bases, with 7 bases between the two germline ends. The CDR3 spans 11 residues. Germline loops: CDR1 SGHAT, CDR2 FQNNGV. CDR3 sequence reads: CASSRSYGYTF. The DNA of the CDR3 is TGTGCCAGCAGTCGCTCTTATGGCTACACCTTC.

This clonotype occurred a few times. The chain joins TRBV12-3 or TRBV12-4 to TRBJ2-5; 8 bases are a match to TRBD1. The CDR3 is 16 residues long. V lost 5 bases, J lost 0 bases, and 8 bases stayed unmatched. This chain's CDR3 is CASSLRTGMNQETQYF. The CDR3 DNA reads as TGTGCCAGCAGTCTGCGGACAGGGATGAACCAAGAGACCCAGTACTTC.